What follows is one T cell receptor (beta chain) and its context. This sample was taken from a study of blood T cells in healthy people across ages. Russia was home to the donors, healthy Caucasian individuals aged about 6 to 100. A second about 7 to 12 cycle PCR used barcoded and J-beta primers. TCRdb reanalysed the 5' RACE reads using MiXCR and keeps one entry per CDR3 protein. The table shows 450,000 to 600,000 distinct CDR3 sequences, with about 29% occurring only once. The V gene lost 5 bases and the J gene lost 6 bases, with 20 bases spanning the gap. Germline assignment: CDR1 SGHAT and CDR2 FQNNGV. This CDR3 spans 16 amino acids. This sample was also put to use in a study of T cells of mothers and their children. This second report adds: Extracted RNA, in its entirety, went into cDNA synthesis at about 1.5 ug per 15 ul. Each child contributed approximately 3.3 million TCR beta CDR3 reads, while each mother contributed over 8.5 million.

Sequenced input: blood. The V call is TRBV11-2, the J call TRBJ2-4; D possibly corresponds to TRBD2 (5 bases). This TCR derives from a boy aged 2 to 9 in good health. CDR3 amino acids: CASSTLPERPINIQYF. CDR3 sequence (DNA): TGTGCCAGCAGCACCTTGCCGGAGCGGCCGATAAACATTCAGTACTTC.